This T cell receptor (beta chain) stems from a study of blood T cell repertoires in COVID-19. The wider study: From T cells, B-cell-depleted T cells, or PBMCs came the material, which was cDNA or gDNA.

Per the study methods: Reference gene primers were amplified, and this amplification served to estimate nucleated cell counts. Some clones are missing from TCRdb's copy, which holds only in-frame ones; the method was immunoSEQ multiplex PCR. The V and J calls and clone size were taken over from that table, and D and trimming were inferred from the DNA. Of about 180,000 clones detected, around three quarters appear once; the ten largest clones hold roughly 6.8%. The germline V gene encodes CDR1 SGHRS and CDR2 YFSETQ. The CDR3 is 16 amino acids. V lost 0 bases and J lost 2, with 15 bases in between. The sequenced material came from peripheral blood. This receptor was identified in a man in his 70s with active or convalescent COVID-19. The rearrangement uses TRBV5-1 and TRBJ2-7; possibly TRBD2 for D (6 bases). In DNA form, the CDR3 reads TGCGCCAGCAGCTTGGGCCCGGCGGGACCGGCCTACGAGCAGTACTTC. It yields the protein CASSLGPAGPAYEQYF. The entire variable domain, with the rest obtained from reference TRBV5-1 and TRBJ2-7, is as follows: KAGVTQTPRYLIKTRGQQVTLSCSPISGHRSVSWYQQTPGQGLQFLFEYFSETQRNKGNFPGRFSGRQFSNSRSEMNVSTLELGDSALYLCASSLGPAGPAYEQYFGPGTRLTVT.